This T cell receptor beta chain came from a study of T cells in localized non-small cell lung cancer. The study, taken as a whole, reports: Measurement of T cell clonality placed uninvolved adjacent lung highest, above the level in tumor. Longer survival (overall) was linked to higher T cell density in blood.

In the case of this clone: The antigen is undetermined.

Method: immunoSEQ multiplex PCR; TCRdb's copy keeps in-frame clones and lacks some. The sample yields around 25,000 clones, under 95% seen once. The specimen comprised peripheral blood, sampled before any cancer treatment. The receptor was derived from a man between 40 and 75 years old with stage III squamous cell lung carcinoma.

DNA for the CDR3: TGTGCCAGCAGCTTAAGGACTAGCGGCTCCTACGAGCAGTACTTC. Its protein product is CASSLRTSGSYEQYF. The chain couples TRBV7-2 to TRBJ2-7; TRBD2 matches at 10 bases. Trimming removed 2 bases from V and 0 bases from J; junction bases left unmatched: 1. The CDR3 consists of 15 residues. Per germline, CDR1 SGHTA and CDR2 FQGNSA. The full variable domain, its missing parts supplied by reference TRBV7-2 and TRBJ2-7, is GAGVSQSPSNKVTEKGKDVELRCDPISGHTALYWYRQSLGQGLEFLIYFQGNSAPDKSGLPSDRFSAERTGGSVSTLTIQRTQQEDSAVYLCASSLRTSGSYEQYFGPGTRLTVT.